The 4 T cell receptor beta chains below all came from one sample that was sequenced in a study of blood T cell repertoires in COVID-19. Assay used: immunoSEQ multiplex PCR; TCRdb lists only in-frame clones, some missing. The sample shows about 270,000 clones, roughly 90% of them seen only once. The sequenced material came from peripheral blood. These receptors came from a woman in her twenties or thirties with COVID-19, enrolled during active disease.

The chain recombines TRBV6-5 with TRBJ1-2, with TRBD1 matching 8 bases. V shed 7 bases, J shed 7 bases, and the junction held 11 bases outside the gene matches. Germline V CDR1 and CDR2: MNHEY, SVGAGI. CDR3 length: 14 residues. The CDR3 coding sequence is TGTGCCAGCAACGACAGGGGCCCGTACGGTGGCTACACCTTC. It codes for CASNDRGPYGGYTF.

This clone showed up just once. This chain uses TRBV24-1 with TRBJ1-5; 9 bases fit TRBD1. The CDR3 totals 14 residues. V shed 4 bases and J 7 bases; nucleotides not matched to a gene: 4. Germline CDR1 and CDR2: KGHDR and SFDVKD. The chain's CDR3 is CATSDLGQGQPQHF. For the CDR3, the DNA is TGTGCCACCAGTGACCTGGGACAGGGACAGCCCCAGCATTTT.

The chain links TRBV4-1 to TRBJ2-3, with D perhaps matching TRBD1 (6 bases). Germline CDR1 reads MGHRA; CDR2 reads YSYEKL. V lost 2 bases, J lost 7 bases, and 16 bases lay in between. The CDR3 runs to 15 residues. Here the CDR3 DNA reads TGCGCCAGCAGCCAATCTGGGGGCCCCCCACATACGCAGTATTTT. Translated, it gives CASSQSGGPPHTQYF.

The chain carries TRBV6-5 and TRBJ1-6; 9 bases agree with TRBD1. Per germline, CDR1 MNHEY and CDR2 SVGAGI. The CDR3 totals 15 residues. V was pared by 4 bases and J by 7 bases, with 5 bases of the junction left unmatched. The CDR3 protein is CASSSGTGNNSPLHF. The CDR3 region has the DNA TGTGCCAGCAGTTCGGGGACAGGGAACAATTCACCCCTCCACTTT.